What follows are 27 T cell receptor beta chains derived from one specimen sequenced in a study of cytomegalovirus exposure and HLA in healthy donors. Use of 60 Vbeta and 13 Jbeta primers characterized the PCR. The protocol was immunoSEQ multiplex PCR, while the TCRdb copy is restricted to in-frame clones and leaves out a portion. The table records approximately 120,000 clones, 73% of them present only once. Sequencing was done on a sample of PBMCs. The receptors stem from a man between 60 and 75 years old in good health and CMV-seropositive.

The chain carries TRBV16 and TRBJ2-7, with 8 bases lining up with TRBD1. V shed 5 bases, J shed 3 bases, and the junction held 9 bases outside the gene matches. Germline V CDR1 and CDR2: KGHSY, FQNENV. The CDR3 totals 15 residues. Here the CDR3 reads CASSTSARGHYEQYF. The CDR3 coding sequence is TGTGCCAGCAGCACCTCCGCCAGGGGGCACTACGAGCAGTACTTC. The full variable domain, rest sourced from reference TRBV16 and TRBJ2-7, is GEEVAQTPKHLVRGEGQKAKLYCAPIKGHSYVFWYQQVLKNEFKFLISFQNENVFDETGMPKERFSAKCLPNSPCSLEIQATKLEDSAVYFCASSTSARGHYEQYFGPGTRLTVT.

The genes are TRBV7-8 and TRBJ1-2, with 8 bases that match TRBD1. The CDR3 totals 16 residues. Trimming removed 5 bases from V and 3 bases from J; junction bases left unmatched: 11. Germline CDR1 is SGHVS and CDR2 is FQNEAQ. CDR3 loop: CASSQMTGARDYGYTF. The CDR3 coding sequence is TGTGCCAGCAGCCAGATGACAGGGGCCCGTGACTATGGCTACACCTTC.

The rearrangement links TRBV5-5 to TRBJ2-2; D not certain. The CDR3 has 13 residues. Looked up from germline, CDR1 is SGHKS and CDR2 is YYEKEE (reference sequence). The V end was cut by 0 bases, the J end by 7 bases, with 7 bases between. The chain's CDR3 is CASSLGVGGELFF. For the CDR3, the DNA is TGTGCCAGCAGCTTGGGCGTCGGCGGGGAGCTGTTTTTT.

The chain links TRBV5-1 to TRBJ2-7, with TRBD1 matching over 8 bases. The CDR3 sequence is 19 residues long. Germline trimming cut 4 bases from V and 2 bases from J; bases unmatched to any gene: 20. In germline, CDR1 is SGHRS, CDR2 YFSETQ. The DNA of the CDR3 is TGCGCCAGCAGCACTGTAGGAGGGACCGGGACAGGAGCAACCTACGAGCAGTACTTC. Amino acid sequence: CASSTVGGTGTGATYEQYF.

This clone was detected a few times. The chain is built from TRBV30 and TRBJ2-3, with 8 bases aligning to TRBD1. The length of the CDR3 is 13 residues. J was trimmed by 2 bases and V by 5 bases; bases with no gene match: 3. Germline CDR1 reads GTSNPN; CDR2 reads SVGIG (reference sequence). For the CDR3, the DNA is TGTGCCTGGGGCAGGGGGCACACAGATACGCAGTATTTT. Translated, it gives CAWGRGHTDTQYF.

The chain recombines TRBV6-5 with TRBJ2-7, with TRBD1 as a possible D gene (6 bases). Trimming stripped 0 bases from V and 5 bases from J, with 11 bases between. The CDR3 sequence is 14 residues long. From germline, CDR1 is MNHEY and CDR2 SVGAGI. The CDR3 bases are TGTGCCAGCAGTTACTCTCAGGGGTGGGACGAGCAGTACTTC. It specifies CASSYSQGWDEQYF.

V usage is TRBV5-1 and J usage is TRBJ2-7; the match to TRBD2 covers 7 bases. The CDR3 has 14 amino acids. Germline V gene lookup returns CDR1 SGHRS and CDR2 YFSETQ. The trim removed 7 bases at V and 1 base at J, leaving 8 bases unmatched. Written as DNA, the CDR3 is TGCGCCAGCGCCTTTGGGGGGGATTCCTACGAGCAGTACTTC. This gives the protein CASAFGGDSYEQYF.

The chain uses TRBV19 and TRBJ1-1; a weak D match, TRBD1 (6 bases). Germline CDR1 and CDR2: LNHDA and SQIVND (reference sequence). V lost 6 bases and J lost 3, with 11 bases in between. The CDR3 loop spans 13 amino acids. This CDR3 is CASRMPGDTEAFF. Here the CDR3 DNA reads TGTGCCAGTAGAATGCCAGGGGACACTGAAGCTTTCTTT.

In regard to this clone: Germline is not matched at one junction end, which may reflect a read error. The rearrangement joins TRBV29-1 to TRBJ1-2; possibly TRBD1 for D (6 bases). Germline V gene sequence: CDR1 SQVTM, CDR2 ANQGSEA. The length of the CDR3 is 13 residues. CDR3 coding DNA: TGCAGCGTTGTTCCCGGGACAATTGATGGCTACCCCTTC. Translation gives CSVVPGTIDGYPF.

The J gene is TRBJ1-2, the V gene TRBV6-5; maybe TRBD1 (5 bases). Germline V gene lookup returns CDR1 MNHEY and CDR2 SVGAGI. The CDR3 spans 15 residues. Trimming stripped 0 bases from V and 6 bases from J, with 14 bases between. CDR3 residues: CASSYSNSGWNGYTF. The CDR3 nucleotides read TGTGCCAGCAGTTACTCGAACTCAGGGTGGAATGGCTACACCTTC.

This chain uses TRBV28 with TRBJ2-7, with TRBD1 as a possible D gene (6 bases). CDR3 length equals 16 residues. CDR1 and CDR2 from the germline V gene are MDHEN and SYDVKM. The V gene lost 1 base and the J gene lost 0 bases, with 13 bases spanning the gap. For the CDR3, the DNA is TGTGCCAGCAGTTTATCAGGGGCAGCTAGCTCCTACGAGCAGTACTTC. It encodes CASSLSGAASSYEQYF.

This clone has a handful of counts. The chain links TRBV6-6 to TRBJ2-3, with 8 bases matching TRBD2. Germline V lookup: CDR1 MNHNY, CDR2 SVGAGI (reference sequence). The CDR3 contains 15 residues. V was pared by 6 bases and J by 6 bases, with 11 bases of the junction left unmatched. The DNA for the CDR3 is TGTGCCAGCAGCCCGGGGGGCGGGAGGTTCGATACGCAGTATTTT. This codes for CASSPGGGRFDTQYF.

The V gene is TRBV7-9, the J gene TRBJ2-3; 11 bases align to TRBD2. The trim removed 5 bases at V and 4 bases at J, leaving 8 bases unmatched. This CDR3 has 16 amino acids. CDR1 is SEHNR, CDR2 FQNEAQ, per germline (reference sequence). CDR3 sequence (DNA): TGTGCCAGCAGCCCCCGTAGCGGGGGGGAGGCAGATACGCAGTATTTT. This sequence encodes CASSPRSGGEADTQYF.

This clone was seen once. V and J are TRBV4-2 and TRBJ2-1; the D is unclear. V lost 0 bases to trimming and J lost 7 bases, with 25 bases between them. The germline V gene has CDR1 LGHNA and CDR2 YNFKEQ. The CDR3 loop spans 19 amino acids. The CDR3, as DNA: TGTGCCAGCAGCCAAGAGTTGAGTATTACGGTCGATCGTCTGAATGAGCAGTTCTTC. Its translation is CASSQELSITVDRLNEQFF.

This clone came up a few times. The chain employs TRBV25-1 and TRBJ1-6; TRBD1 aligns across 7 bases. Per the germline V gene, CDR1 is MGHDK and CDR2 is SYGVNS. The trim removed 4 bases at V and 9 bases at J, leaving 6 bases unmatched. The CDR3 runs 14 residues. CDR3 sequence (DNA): TGTGCCAGCAGTGGGACCCGACAGGGTTCACCCCTCCACTTT. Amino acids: CASSGTRQGSPLHF.

Written as DNA, the CDR3 is TGTGCCAGTAGTATAGAGGGACAGGGCACTGAAGCTTTCTTT. Translation gives CASSIEGQGTEAFF. The chain recombines TRBV19 with TRBJ1-1; 9 bases align to TRBD1. The CDR3 has 14 residues. After removal of 0 bases from V and 4 bases from J, the junction contained 0 bases not matched to a gene. Germline values: CDR1 LNHDA, CDR2 SQIVND (reference sequence).

In nucleotides, the CDR3 is TGCGCCAGCAGCCAACCTAGCGGTGAAGAGACCCAGTACTTC. It specifies CASSQPSGEETQYF. The rearrangement joins TRBV5-1 to TRBJ2-5; 7 positions match TRBD2. The CDR3 runs 14 residues. Germline V gene lookup returns CDR1 SGHRS and CDR2 YFSETQ. Losses at the gene ends were 4 bases for V and 3 bases for J; bases not matched to a gene: 6.

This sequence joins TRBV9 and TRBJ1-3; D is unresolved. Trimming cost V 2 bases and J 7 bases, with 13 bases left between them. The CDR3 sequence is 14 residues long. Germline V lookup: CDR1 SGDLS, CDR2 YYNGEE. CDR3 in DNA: TGTGCCAGCAGCGTGTCCCCGGAGGGTAACACCATATATTTT. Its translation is CASSVSPEGNTIYF.

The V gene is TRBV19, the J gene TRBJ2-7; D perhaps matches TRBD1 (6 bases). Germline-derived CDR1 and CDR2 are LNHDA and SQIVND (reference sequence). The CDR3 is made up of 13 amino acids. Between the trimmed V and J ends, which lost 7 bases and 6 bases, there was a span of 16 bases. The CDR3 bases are TGTGCCAGTACCAAAGGACAGTTCGGCGAGCAGTACTTC. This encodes CASTKGQFGEQYF.

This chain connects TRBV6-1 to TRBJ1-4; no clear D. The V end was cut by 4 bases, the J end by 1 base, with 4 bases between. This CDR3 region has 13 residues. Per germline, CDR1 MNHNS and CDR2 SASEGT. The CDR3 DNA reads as TGTGCCAGCAGTGTACTAACTAATGAAAAACTGTTTTTT. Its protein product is CASSVLTNEKLFF.

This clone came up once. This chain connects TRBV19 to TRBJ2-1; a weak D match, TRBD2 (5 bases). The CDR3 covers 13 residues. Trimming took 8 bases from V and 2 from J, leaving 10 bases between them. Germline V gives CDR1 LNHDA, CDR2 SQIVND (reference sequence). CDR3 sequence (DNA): TGTGCCAGTCAGCCGGGGACCTACAATGAGCAGTTCTTC. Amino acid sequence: CASQPGTYNEQFF.

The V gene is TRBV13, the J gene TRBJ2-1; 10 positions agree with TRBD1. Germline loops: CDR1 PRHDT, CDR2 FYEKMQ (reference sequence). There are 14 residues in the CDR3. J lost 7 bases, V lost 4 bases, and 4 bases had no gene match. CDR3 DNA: TGTGCCAGCAGCTCCAGACAGGGGGCAAATGAGCAGTTCTTC. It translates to CASSSRQGANEQFF.

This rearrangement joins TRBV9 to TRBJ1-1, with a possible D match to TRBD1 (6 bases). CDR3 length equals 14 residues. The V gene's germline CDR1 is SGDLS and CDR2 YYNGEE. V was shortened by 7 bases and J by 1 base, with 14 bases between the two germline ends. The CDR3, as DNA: TGTGCCAGCCGCAGGGGCGCTGAGAACACTGAAGCTTTCTTT. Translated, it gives CASRRGAENTEAFF.

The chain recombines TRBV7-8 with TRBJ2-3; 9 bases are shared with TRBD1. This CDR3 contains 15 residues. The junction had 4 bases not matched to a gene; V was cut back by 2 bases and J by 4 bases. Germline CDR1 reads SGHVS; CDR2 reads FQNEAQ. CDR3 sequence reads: CASSLRDRAADTQYF. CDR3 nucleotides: TGTGCCAGCAGCTTACGGGACAGGGCTGCAGATACGCAGTATTTT.

CDR3 amino acids: CASSSFQETQYF. The CDR3 DNA is TGCGCCAGCAGCTCATTTCAAGAGACCCAGTACTTC. The chain couples TRBV4-1 to TRBJ2-5; no firm D call. This CDR3 is 12 amino acids long. V lost 5 bases to trimming and J lost 2 bases, with 6 bases between them. Germline CDR1 is MGHRA and CDR2 is YSYEKL.

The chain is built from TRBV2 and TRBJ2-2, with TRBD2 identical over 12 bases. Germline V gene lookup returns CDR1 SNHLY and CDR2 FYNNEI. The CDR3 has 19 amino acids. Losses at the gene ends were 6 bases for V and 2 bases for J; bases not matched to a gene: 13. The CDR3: CASRPPFRLAGVNTGELFF. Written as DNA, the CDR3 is TGTGCCAGCAGACCGCCCTTTCGACTAGCGGGGGTCAACACCGGGGAGCTGTTTTTT.

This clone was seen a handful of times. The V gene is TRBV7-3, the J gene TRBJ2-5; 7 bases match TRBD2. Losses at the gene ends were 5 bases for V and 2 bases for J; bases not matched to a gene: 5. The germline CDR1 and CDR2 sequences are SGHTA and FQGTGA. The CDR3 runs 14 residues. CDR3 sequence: CASSVQGGQETQYF. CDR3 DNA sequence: TGTGCCAGCAGCGTTCAGGGAGGGCAAGAGACCCAGTACTTC.